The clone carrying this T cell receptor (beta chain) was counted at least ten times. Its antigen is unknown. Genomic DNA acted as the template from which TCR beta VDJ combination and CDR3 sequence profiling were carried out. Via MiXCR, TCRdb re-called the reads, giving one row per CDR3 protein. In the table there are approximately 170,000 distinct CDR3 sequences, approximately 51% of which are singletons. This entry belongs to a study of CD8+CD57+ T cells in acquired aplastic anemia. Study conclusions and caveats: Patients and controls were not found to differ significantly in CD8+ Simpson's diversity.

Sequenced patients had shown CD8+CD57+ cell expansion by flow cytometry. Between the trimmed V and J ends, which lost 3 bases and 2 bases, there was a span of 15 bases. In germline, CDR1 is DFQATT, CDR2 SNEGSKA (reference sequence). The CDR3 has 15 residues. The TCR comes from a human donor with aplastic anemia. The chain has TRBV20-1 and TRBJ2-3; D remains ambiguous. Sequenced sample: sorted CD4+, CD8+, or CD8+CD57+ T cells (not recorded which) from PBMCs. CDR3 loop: CSASPLPQITDTQYF. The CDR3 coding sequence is TGCAGTGCTAGTCCCCTGCCACAAATCACAGATACGCAGTATTTT.